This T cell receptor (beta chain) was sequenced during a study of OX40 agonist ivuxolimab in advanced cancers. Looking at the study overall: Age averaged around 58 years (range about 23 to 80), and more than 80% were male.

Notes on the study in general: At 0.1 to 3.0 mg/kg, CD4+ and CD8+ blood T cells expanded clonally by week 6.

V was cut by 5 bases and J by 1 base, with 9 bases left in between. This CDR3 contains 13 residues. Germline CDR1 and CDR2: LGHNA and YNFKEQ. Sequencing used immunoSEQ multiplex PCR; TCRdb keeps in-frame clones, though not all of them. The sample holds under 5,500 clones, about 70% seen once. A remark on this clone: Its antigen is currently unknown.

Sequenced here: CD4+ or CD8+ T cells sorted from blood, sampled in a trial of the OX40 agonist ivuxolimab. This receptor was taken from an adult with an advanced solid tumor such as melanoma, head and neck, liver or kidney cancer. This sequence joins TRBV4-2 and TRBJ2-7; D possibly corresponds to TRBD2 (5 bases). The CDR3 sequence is CASSFGVSYEQYF. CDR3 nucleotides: TGTGCCAGCAGCTTCGGGGTTTCCTACGAGCAGTACTTC.